This T cell receptor beta chain was sequenced for a study of Tregs in tolerant kidney transplant recipients. Generated by immunoSEQ multiplex PCR, the TCRdb table keeps only in-frame clones and is missing some. Of tens of thousands of clones listed, around 90% were seen once; the top ten hold approximately 0.37%. The CDR3 length is 16 residues. Per germline, CDR1 SGHTA and CDR2 FQGNSA. The junction had 10 bases not matched to a gene; V was cut back by 4 bases and J by 5 bases. This clone appeared a single time. The sequences come from Tregs from blood, collected before the transplant. This clonotype originated in a human donor who received a combined kidney and bone marrow transplant. V usage is TRBV7-2 and J usage is TRBJ2-2; TRBD1 matches 7 bases. CDR3 bases: TGTGCCAGCAGCTCACGAGGTGACAGGGTTACCGGGGAGCTGTTTTTT. Amino acids: CASSSRGDRVTGELFF.